Below, 15 T cell receptor beta chains from the same sample are listed, as sequenced in a study of CD8 T cells in ankylosing spondylitis. TCRdb recomputed calls from the 5' RACE reads with MiXCR, one row per CDR3 protein. The sample includes 200,000 to 300,000 distinct CDR3 sequences, roughly a third of them seen just once. Sequenced material: blood, either unsorted or a sorted T cell fraction (not recorded which). All receptors come from a male donor with ankylosing spondylitis or in good health (not recorded which).

The V call is TRBV9, the J call TRBJ2-5; D perhaps matches TRBD2 (6 bases). CDR1 and CDR2 from the germline V gene are SGDLS and YYNGEE. This CDR3 comprises 15 residues. V lost 2 bases and J 1 base, leaving 12 bases between the germline ends. CDR3 protein: CASSVYETSQETQYF. The CDR3 region has the DNA TGTGCCAGCAGCGTGTATGAGACTAGCCAAGAGACCCAGTACTTC.

The CDR3: CASSPPGPFYGYTF. Here the CDR3 DNA reads TGTGCCAGCAGTCCACCGGGACCCTTCTATGGCTACACCTTC. The gene calls are TRBV5-4 and TRBJ1-2; D is perhaps TRBD1 (5 bases). The CDR3 spans 14 residues. Germline CDR1 reads SGHNT; CDR2 reads YYREEE (reference sequence). Trimming cost V 5 bases and J 4 bases, with 15 bases left between them.

The V and J genes are TRBV3-1 and TRBJ1-6, with no clear D. This CDR3 spans 11 amino acids. V was pared by 4 bases and J by 8 bases, with 3 bases between. CDR1 is LGHDT, CDR2 YNNKEL, per germline (reference sequence). The CDR3 bases are TGTGCCAGCAGCCGCTATTCACCCCTCCACTTT. Translating it yields CASSRYSPLHF.

V and J are TRBV5-4 and TRBJ1-1; D perhaps matches TRBD1 (5 bases). There are 13 residues in the CDR3. Germline V gene data show CDR1 as SGHNT and CDR2 as YYREEE (reference sequence). V was trimmed by 1 base and J by 8 bases, leaving 12 bases between them. CDR3 coding DNA: TGTGCCAGCAGCTTGACCTTACAGGCAGAAGCTTTCTTT. Translation gives CASSLTLQAEAFF.

This clonotype was counted a few times. V gene TRBV12-3 or TRBV12-4 combines with J gene TRBJ2-5; 8 bases align to TRBD2. With 7 bases clipped from V and 3 bases from J, the junction kept 7 bases outside the gene matches. The length of the CDR3 is 14 residues. CDR3 sequence reads: CASTPGGAEETQYF. Here the CDR3 DNA reads TGTGCCAGCACCCCCGGGGGGGCGGAAGAGACCCAGTACTTC.

This clonotype was found a few times. The V and J genes are TRBV12-3 or TRBV12-4 and TRBJ1-1; 12 bases fit TRBD1. The CDR3 has 14 amino acids. The V and J ends lost 7 bases and 4 bases, in that order; junction bases with no gene match: 4. The CDR3 bases are TGTGCCAGCACTCTGGGACAGGGGGCCACTGAAGCTTTCTTT. Translation gives CASTLGQGATEAFF.

This clonotype was recorded a few times. The genes are TRBV11-2 and TRBJ1-2; D possibly corresponds to TRBD1 (5 bases). Trimming removed 4 bases from V and 6 bases from J, with 12 bases in between. In germline, CDR1 is SGHAT, CDR2 FQNNGV. The CDR3 is 13 amino acids. For the CDR3, the DNA is TGTGCCAGCAGCTCCTATGGGGGTGATGGCTACACCTTC. It codes for CASSSYGGDGYTF.

The table lists this clonotype with a few counts. The CDR3 here is CSASLSVYEQFF. DNA for the CDR3: TGCAGTGCTAGCCTCTCCGTCTATGAGCAGTTCTTC. The rearrangement joins TRBV20-1 to TRBJ2-1; D gene unclear. Trimming left V 3 bases short and J 8 bases short, with 11 bases between. Germline V gene data show CDR1 as DFQATT and CDR2 as SNEGSKA (reference sequence). The CDR3 sequence is 12 residues long.

This clonotype has at least ten counts. This rearrangement joins TRBV10-3 to TRBJ2-3; TRBD2 might be the D (5 bases). V gave up 2 bases and J gave up 6 bases, with 12 bases separating them. This CDR3 has 14 residues. The germline V gene encodes CDR1 ENHRY and CDR2 SYGVKD. CDR3 nucleotide sequence: TGTGCCATCAGTGAGCCTGAGGGTAGGGATACGCAGTATTTT. Translated: CAISEPEGRDTQYF.

The genes are TRBV10-3 and TRBJ2-7; D might be TRBD1 (6 bases). Deletions cut 6 bases from V and 3 bases from J, with 9 bases between. CDR1 ENHRY and CDR2 SYGVKD come from the germline V gene. CDR3 size: 12 residues. The CDR3 sequence: CAISGTNYEQYF. CDR3 coding DNA: TGTGCCATCAGCGGGACAAACTACGAGCAGTACTTC.

The chain links TRBV15 to TRBJ2-3; D unresolved. V was cut by 0 bases and J by 3 bases, with 10 bases left in between. The germline V gene encodes CDR1 LNHNV and CDR2 YYDKDF (reference sequence). The CDR3 contains 15 residues. The CDR3 DNA sequence: TGTGCCACCAGCAGAGATGGGGTTCGGACAGATACGCAGTATTTT. This gives the protein CATSRDGVRTDTQYF.

The gene calls are TRBV20-1 and TRBJ2-5; TRBD2 matches at 14 bases. CDR1 and CDR2 from the germline V gene are DFQATT and SNEGSKA (reference sequence). There are 15 residues in the CDR3. V lost 6 bases, J lost 5 bases, and 8 bases stayed unmatched. CDR3 sequence reads: CSALRLAGGLETQYF. The CDR3 nucleotides are TGCAGTGCCCTGAGACTAGCGGGGGGGTTGGAGACCCAGTACTTC.

This chain links TRBV28 with TRBJ1-2; 9 nucleotides match TRBD1. There are 14 residues in the CDR3. Germline lookup yields CDR1 MDHEN and CDR2 SYDVKM. The V gene end was trimmed by 6 bases and the J gene end by 4 bases; junction bases not matched to a gene: 6. The CDR3 sequence is CASSEQGASYGYTF. The DNA for the CDR3 is TGTGCCAGCAGCGAACAGGGGGCAAGCTATGGCTACACCTTC.

V is TRBV6-6 and J is TRBJ1-1; the D is unclear. Germline-derived CDR1 and CDR2 are MNHNY and SVGAGI (reference sequence). This CDR3 comprises 13 residues. V was pared by 8 bases and J by 2 bases, with 12 bases between. Here the CDR3 DNA reads TGTGCCAGCGGGGATAGGCAAAACACTGAAGCTTTCTTT. This encodes CASGDRQNTEAFF.

This clonotype appeared a few times. The rearrangement uses TRBV4-1 and TRBJ1-1, with unresolved D. The germline V gene encodes CDR1 MGHRA and CDR2 YSYEKL. The CDR3 runs 11 residues. Trimming took 1 base from V and 8 from J, leaving 5 bases between them. CDR3 nucleotide sequence: TGCGCCAGCAGCCAAGGGGTGGAAGCTTTCTTT. It specifies CASSQGVEAFF.